Sequencing of this T cell receptor beta chain was carried out in a study of T-cell reconstitution after alpha-beta-depleted transplantation in children. Study results and limitations: Several hundred rapidly expanded clones from non-depleted graft cells reportedly supplied alpha-beta T cells about two months post-transplant.

Germline CDR1 SQVTM, CDR2 ANQGSEA. Trimming took off 6 bases at V and 5 bases at J, with 16 bases between the two ends. The CDR3 covers 14 residues. TCRbeta library preparation incorporated unique molecular identifiers. MiXCR, run by TCRdb on the PCR reads, gives a single entry per CDR3 protein. This repertoire shows 250,000 to 300,000 distinct CDR3 sequences, roughly 11% found once; its top ten account for 23%. This clonotype showed up many times. As yet, its antigen is unknown. The sequencing used peripheral blood, collected 180 days after TCRalphabeta/CD19-depleted stem cell transplant. V gene TRBV29-1 combines with J gene TRBJ2-2; a weak D match, TRBD2 (5 bases). This TCR was sampled from a male patient aged 2 to 10 who had a stem cell transplant for chronic granulomatous disease, so the T cells may come from the graft donor. CDR3 protein: CSVPGFSGTGELFF. CDR3 DNA: TGCAGCGTGCCGGGATTCTCGGGGACCGGGGAGCTGTTTTTT.